This T cell receptor (beta chain) derives from a study of lymphopenia after photon versus proton radiotherapy. The CDR3 is 12 residues long. Germline values: CDR1 SGHDN, CDR2 FVKESK. The ends were cut back, 1 base at V and 4 bases at J, with 5 bases in the middle. To note about this clone: The antigen is unknown.

The data were produced by immunoSEQ multiplex PCR, yet TCRdb's version contains in-frame clones alone and is incomplete. The sample has approximately 25,000 clones, about 82% seen once; the top ten hold 21%. Study-level findings and limits: After lymphocyte nadir, photon-treated repertoires showed oligoclonal expansion, especially CD8+ Temra. Photon-treated patients lost naive T cells and TCR diversity; proton-treated stayed stable.

This rearrangement joins TRBV14 to TRBJ2-7; D is undetermined. Sequenced here: peripheral blood, sampled from a patient treated with proton-based radiotherapy. This TCR derives from a woman in her 70s with pancreatic cancer. CDR3 amino acids: CASSQVGYEQYF. CDR3 nucleotide sequence: TGTGCCAGCAGCCAAGTGGGGTACGAGCAGTACTTC.